These 19 T cell receptor beta chains were all obtained from the same sample, sequenced in a study of Ad26.COV2.S vaccination and SARS-CoV-2 variants. Documented treatment: about 20 received Ad26.COV2.S at low or high dose, single or two shots; about 5 received placebo; per-sample allocation not given. Repertoires come from day 63 after the first vaccine or placebo injection. Data came from immunoSEQ multiplex PCR; TCRdb stores just in-frame clones and leaves some out. The repertoire holds some 640,000 clones, 80% to 90% seen once, with around 1.5% in the top ten. The sequencing here drew on peripheral blood, taken in a trial of Ad26.COV2.S vaccine versus placebo. The receptors come from a person aged 18-60 years who received the Ad26.COV2.S COVID-19 vaccine or a placebo.

The chain is built from TRBV7-6 and TRBJ1-4, with 7 bases matching TRBD1. Trimming at V came to 5 bases and at J to 5 bases, leaving 8 bases not matched to a gene. The germline V gene has CDR1 SGHVS and CDR2 FNYEAQ. The CDR3 loop spans 15 amino acids. The CDR3 reads CASSEKGAKNEKLFF. DNA of the CDR3: TGTGCCAGCAGCGAAAAGGGGGCCAAGAATGAAAAACTGTTTTTT.

This sequence joins TRBV6-5 and TRBJ1-4, with D perhaps matching TRBD1 (5 bases). Per the germline V gene, CDR1 is MNHEY and CDR2 is SVGAGI. This CDR3 has 13 amino acids. Between the trimmed V and J ends, which lost 5 bases and 8 bases, there was a span of 12 bases. CDR3 residues: CASSRFGGEKLFF. CDR3 nucleotides: TGTGCCAGCAGTCGGTTCGGGGGGGAAAAACTGTTTTTT.

The chain recombines TRBV6-6 with TRBJ1-2; tentatively, D is TRBD1 (5 bases). Germline lookup yields CDR1 MNHNY and CDR2 SVGAGI (reference sequence). V lost 6 bases to trimming and J lost 0 bases, with 8 bases between them. The CDR3 length is 13 residues. The CDR3 is CASSPDTNYGYTF. Here the CDR3 DNA reads TGTGCCAGCAGCCCGGACACTAACTATGGCTACACCTTC.

The genes are TRBV29-1 and TRBJ1-1, with D perhaps matching TRBD1 (5 bases). CDR1 SQVTM and CDR2 ANQGSEA come from the germline V gene. The CDR3 sequence is 13 residues long. Trimming shortened V by 6 bases and J by 1 base, and 12 bases separated the two germline ends. The CDR3 spells CSVVTDQNTEAFF. The CDR3 DNA is TGCAGCGTGGTGACAGACCAGAACACTGAAGCTTTCTTT.

The chain uses TRBV6-5 and TRBJ1-5; possible D gene TRBD1, 5 bases. Germline lookup yields CDR1 MNHEY and CDR2 SVGAGI. Trimming removed 7 bases from V and 3 bases from J, with 16 bases in between. The CDR3 runs to 15 residues. The CDR3 loop is CASTSGIRSNQPQHF. The CDR3 coding sequence is TGTGCCAGCACGTCAGGGATTCGTTCCAATCAGCCCCAGCATTTT.

V and J are TRBV18 and TRBJ1-1; 9 bases map to TRBD1. Germline CDR1 KGHSH, CDR2 LQKENI. J lost 10 bases, V lost 4 bases, and 13 bases had no gene match. The CDR3 contains 15 residues. The CDR3 DNA is TGTGCCAGCTCACTAGCGACAGGGGGGGGCCCGGGAGCTTTCTTT. Translation: CASSLATGGGPGAFF.

This chain links TRBV5-5 with TRBJ1-5, with D possibly TRBD1 on 6 matching bases. The CDR3 extends over 14 amino acids. V lost 1 base, J lost 9 bases, and 14 bases lay in between. Germline CDR1 SGHKS, CDR2 YYEKEE (reference sequence). CDR3 loop: CASSLTGSIGPQHF. The CDR3, as DNA: TGTGCCAGCAGCTTGACAGGGAGCATTGGGCCCCAGCATTTT. The full variable domain, rest sourced from reference TRBV5-5 and TRBJ1-5, is DAGVTQSPTHLIKTRGQQVTLRCSPISGHKSVSWYQQVLGQGPQFIFQYYEKEERGRGNFPDRFSARQFPNYSSELNVNALLLGDSALYLCASSLTGSIGPQHFGDGTRLSIL.

The genes are TRBV7-9 and TRBJ1-1; D call uncertain. CDR1 SEHNR and CDR2 FQNEAQ come from the germline V gene (reference sequence). The V gene lost 1 base and the J gene lost 1 base, with 10 bases spanning the gap. This CDR3 comprises 15 residues. The CDR3 DNA reads as TGTGCCAGCAGCTTAGTGGCACGGAAGAACACTGAAGCTTTCTTT. It yields the protein CASSLVARKNTEAFF. Supplemented by reference TRBV7-9 and TRBJ1-1, the full variable domain reads DTGVSQNPRHKITKRGQNVTFRCDPISEHNRLYWYRQTLGQGPEFLTYFQNEAQLEKSRLLSDRFSAERPKGSFSTLEIQRTEQGDSAMYLCASSLVARKNTEAFFGQGTRLTVV.

The chain couples TRBV29-1 to TRBJ1-2, with D possibly matching TRBD1 (6 bases). CDR3 length: 12 amino acids. V was trimmed by 4 bases and J by 4 bases, leaving 10 bases between them. CDR1 is SQVTM, CDR2 ANQGSEA, per germline. In DNA, the CDR3 is TGCAGCGTTGCACAGGGTGGCTATGGCTACACCTTC. This gives the protein CSVAQGGYGYTF.

The chain has TRBV3-1 (or the pseudogene TRBV3-2) and TRBJ2-1; D possibly corresponds to TRBD2 (6 bases). V lost 4 bases and J 12 bases, leaving 10 bases between the germline ends. CDR3 length: 11 residues. The germline V gene has CDR1 LGHDT and CDR2 YNNKEL (reference sequence). The DNA for the CDR3 is TGTGCCAGCAGCCTTGGGACTCCGCAGTTCTTC. It encodes CASSLGTPQFF.

The V and J genes are TRBV6-2 or TRBV6-3 and TRBJ1-5; D unclear. The CDR3 is 15 amino acids. V shed 2 bases and J shed 6 bases, with 14 bases lying between them. CDR1 MNHEY and CDR2 SVGEGT come from the germline V gene. The CDR3 nucleotides read TGTGCCAGCAGTTACCGGACGGCTCTTGGTCAGCCCCAGCATTTT. Its protein product is CASSYRTALGQPQHF.

This clone was detected many times. The V call is TRBV12-3 or TRBV12-4, the J call TRBJ2-1; TRBD1 agrees at 9 bases. CDR3 length: 13 residues. V trimming: 4 bases; J trimming: 9 bases; junction bases outside the gene matches: 4. This CDR3 reads CASSSGQGFEQFF. The CDR3 DNA sequence: TGTGCCAGCAGTTCCGGACAGGGGTTTGAGCAGTTCTTC.

The V and J genes are TRBV6-6 and TRBJ1-4; D remains unclear. The ends were cut back, 5 bases at V and 0 bases at J, with 7 bases in the middle. The CDR3 runs 14 residues. CDR1 MNHNY and CDR2 SVGAGI come from the germline V gene (reference sequence). The CDR3 nucleotides read TGTGCCAGCAGTGGCCTTGCAACTAATGAAAAACTGTTTTTT. Its protein product is CASSGLATNEKLFF.

The rearrangement links TRBV10-3 to TRBJ1-6; unclear D gene. This CDR3 spans 17 amino acids. CDR1 is ENHRY, CDR2 SYGVKD, per germline. Trimming took off 0 bases at V and 3 bases at J, with 12 bases between the two ends. In DNA, the CDR3 is TGTGCCATCAGTGAGTCGTCCGGTAGCGGCTATAATTCACCCCTCCACTTT. It yields the protein CAISESSGSGYNSPLHF.

This clone was counted a single time. V and J are TRBV5-1 and TRBJ2-1; a weak D match, TRBD2 (5 bases). Trimming stripped 3 bases from V and 0 bases from J, with 10 bases between. The CDR3 is made up of 15 amino acids. Per germline, CDR1 SGHRS and CDR2 YFSETQ. The CDR3 sequence: CASSSPGYSYNEQFF. CDR3 bases: TGCGCCAGCAGCTCCCCGGGGTACTCCTACAATGAGCAGTTCTTC.

A few counts support this clone. The chain couples TRBV27 to TRBJ2-7; TRBD1 or TRBD2 may be the D gene (5 bases each). The CDR3 spans 15 residues. V was cut by 8 bases and J by 0 bases, with 17 bases left in between. Germline V gives CDR1 MNHEY, CDR2 SMNVEV (reference sequence). The CDR3 spells CASAGYRDPSYEQYF. The CDR3, as DNA: TGTGCCAGCGCAGGGTACCGGGACCCCTCCTACGAGCAGTACTTC.

This chain joins TRBV12-3 or TRBV12-4 and TRBJ2-4; no definite D call. This CDR3 comprises 13 residues. The ends were cut back, 3 bases at V and 9 bases at J, with 12 bases in the middle. The CDR3 here is CASSLEPPGIQYF. Here the CDR3 DNA reads TGTGCCAGCAGTTTGGAGCCCCCTGGCATTCAGTACTTC.

V and J are TRBV6-5 and TRBJ1-3; 9 nucleotides agree with TRBD1. The germline V gene encodes CDR1 MNHEY and CDR2 SVGAGI. The trim removed 5 bases at V and 2 bases at J, leaving 1 base unmatched. The CDR3 covers 14 residues. CDR3 residues: CASSRTGAGNTIYF. CDR3 DNA: TGTGCCAGCAGTCGGACAGGGGCTGGAAACACCATATATTTT.

This chain joins TRBV18 and TRBJ2-3, with 7 bases matching TRBD1. This CDR3 is 12 amino acids long. Losses at the gene ends were 10 bases for V and 4 bases for J; bases not matched to a gene: 5. Germline CDR1 KGHSH, CDR2 LQKENI. CDR3 loop: CATGQGADTQYF. CDR3 in DNA: TGTGCCACGGGGCAGGGGGCAGATACGCAGTATTTT.